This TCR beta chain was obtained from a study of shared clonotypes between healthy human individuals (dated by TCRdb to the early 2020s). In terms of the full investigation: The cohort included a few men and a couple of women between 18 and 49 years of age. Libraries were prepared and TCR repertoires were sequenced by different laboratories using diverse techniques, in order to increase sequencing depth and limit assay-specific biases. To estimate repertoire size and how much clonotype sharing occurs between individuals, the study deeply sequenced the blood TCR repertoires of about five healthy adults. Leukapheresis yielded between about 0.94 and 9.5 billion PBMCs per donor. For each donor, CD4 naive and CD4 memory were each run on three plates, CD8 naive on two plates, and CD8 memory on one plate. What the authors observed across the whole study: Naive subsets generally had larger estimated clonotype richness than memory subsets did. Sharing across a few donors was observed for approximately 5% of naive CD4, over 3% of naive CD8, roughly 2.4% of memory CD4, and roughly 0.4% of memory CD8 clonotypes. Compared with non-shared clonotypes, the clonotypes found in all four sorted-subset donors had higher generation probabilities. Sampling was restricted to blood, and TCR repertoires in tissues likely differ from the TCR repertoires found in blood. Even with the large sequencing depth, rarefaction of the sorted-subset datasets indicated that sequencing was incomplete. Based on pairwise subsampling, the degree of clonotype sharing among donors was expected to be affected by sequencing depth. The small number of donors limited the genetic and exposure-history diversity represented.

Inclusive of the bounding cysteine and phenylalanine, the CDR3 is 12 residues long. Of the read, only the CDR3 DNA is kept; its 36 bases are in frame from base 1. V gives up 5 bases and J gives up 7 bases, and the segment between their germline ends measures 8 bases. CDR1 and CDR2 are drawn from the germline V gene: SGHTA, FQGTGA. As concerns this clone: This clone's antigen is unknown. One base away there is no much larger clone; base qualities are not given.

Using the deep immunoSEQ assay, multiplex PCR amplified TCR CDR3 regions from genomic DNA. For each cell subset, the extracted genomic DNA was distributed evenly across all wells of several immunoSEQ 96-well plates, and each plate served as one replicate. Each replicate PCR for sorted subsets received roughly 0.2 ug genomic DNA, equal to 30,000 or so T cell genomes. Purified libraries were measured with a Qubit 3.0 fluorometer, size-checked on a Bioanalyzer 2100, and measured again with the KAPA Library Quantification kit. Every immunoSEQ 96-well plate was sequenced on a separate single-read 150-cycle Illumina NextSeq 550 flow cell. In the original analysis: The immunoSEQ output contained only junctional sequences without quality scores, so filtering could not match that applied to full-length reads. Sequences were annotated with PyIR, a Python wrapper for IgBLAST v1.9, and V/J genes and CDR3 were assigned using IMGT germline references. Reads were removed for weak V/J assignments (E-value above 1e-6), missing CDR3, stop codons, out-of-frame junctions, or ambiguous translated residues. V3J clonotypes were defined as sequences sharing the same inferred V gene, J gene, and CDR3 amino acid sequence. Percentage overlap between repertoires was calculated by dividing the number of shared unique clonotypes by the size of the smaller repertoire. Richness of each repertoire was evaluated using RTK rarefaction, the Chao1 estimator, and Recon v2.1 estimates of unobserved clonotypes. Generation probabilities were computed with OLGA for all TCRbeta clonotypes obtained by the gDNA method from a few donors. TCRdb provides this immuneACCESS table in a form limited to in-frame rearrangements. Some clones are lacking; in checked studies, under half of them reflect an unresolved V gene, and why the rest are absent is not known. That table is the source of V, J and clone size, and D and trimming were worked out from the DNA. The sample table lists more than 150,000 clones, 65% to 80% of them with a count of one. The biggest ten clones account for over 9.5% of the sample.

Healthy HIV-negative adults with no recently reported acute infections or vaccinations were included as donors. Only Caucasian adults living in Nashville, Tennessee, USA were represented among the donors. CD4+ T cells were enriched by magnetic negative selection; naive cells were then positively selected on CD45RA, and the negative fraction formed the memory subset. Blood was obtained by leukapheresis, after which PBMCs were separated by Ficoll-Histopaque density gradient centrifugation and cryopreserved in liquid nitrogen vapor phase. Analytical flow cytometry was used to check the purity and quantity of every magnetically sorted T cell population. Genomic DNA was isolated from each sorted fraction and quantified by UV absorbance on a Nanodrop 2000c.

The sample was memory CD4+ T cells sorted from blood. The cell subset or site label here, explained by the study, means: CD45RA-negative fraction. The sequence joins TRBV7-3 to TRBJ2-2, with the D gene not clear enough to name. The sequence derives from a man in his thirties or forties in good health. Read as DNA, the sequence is TGTGCCAGCAGCCCCTATGACGGGGAGCTGTTTTTT. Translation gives CASSPYDGELFF.